A single sample gave rise to the 27 T cell receptor beta chains below, sequenced in a study of chemoradiotherapy in HPV16-positive cancers. This table comes from immunoSEQ multiplex PCR, and its TCRdb copy is limited to in-frame clones, with some not included. This table has thousands of clones, about 87% appearing once. The material sequenced was tumor tissue, taken from a patient who underwent chemoradiotherapy. These receptors originate from a human donor with HPV-associated anogenital cancer.

For the CDR3, the DNA is TGTGCCAGCAGTGTGGTTGCAACTAATGAAAAACTGTTTTTT. This codes for CASSVVATNEKLFF. This chain connects TRBV6-1 to TRBJ1-4; D is unclear. Deletions cut 4 bases from V and 0 bases from J, with 6 bases between. The CDR3 loop spans 14 amino acids. Germline CDR1 MNHNS, CDR2 SASEGT.

This rearrangement joins TRBV7-9 to TRBJ2-5; TRBD2 agrees at 7 bases. The CDR3 extends over 15 amino acids. V dropped 2 bases and J dropped 5; count of bases not matched to a gene: 8. The germline CDR1 and CDR2 sequences are SEHNR and FQNEAQ (reference sequence). For the CDR3, the DNA is TGTGCCAGCAGCTTATTCACCGGGACTACCGAGACCCAGTACTTC. Encoded protein: CASSLFTGTTETQYF.

The chain recombines TRBV30 with TRBJ2-4, with a possible D match to TRBD2 (5 bases). CDR1 is GTSNPN, CDR2 SVGIG, per germline (reference sequence). The CDR3 sequence is 15 residues long. The ends were cut back, 0 bases at V and 0 bases at J, with 9 bases in the middle. This CDR3 reads CAWSVPGLAKNIQYF. In DNA, the CDR3 is TGTGCCTGGAGTGTCCCAGGACTAGCCAAAAACATTCAGTACTTC.

The chain joins TRBV7-2 to TRBJ1-3; a weak D match, TRBD1 (6 bases). Trimming took 3 bases from V and 0 from J, leaving 12 bases between them. This CDR3 has 16 residues. Germline CDR1 SGHTA, CDR2 FQGNSA. CDR3 sequence reads: CASSFSGTSSGNTIYF. For the CDR3, the DNA is TGTGCCAGCAGCTTTTCAGGGACATCCTCTGGAAACACCATATATTTT.

The chain has TRBV13 and TRBJ2-6; D unclear. The CDR3 has 17 residues. Trimming stripped 6 bases from V and 5 bases from J, with 20 bases between. Looked up from germline, CDR1 is PRHDT and CDR2 is FYEKMQ (reference sequence). CDR3 sequence reads: CASRKIGVQSRANVLTF. The CDR3 DNA reads as TGTGCCAGCAGAAAGATCGGAGTACAAAGTCGGGCCAACGTCCTGACTTTC.

The chain couples TRBV6-1 to TRBJ2-3; a possible D gene is TRBD2 (6 bases). Trimming left V 8 bases short and J 3 bases short, with 15 bases between. From germline, CDR1 is MNHNS and CDR2 SASEGT. The CDR3 consists of 14 residues. The CDR3 protein is CASGRVGGTDTQYF. CDR3 coding DNA: TGTGCCAGCGGACGGGTCGGGGGTACAGATACGCAGTATTTT.

The rearrangement links TRBV11-2 to TRBJ2-3, with D possibly matching TRBD1 (6 bases). Germline assignment: CDR1 SGHAT and CDR2 FQNNGV. V lost 3 bases and J 4 bases, leaving 11 bases between the germline ends. CDR3 length: 14 amino acids. The CDR3 sequence: CASSLDSYSDTQYF. The CDR3 nucleotides are TGTGCCAGCAGCTTGGACAGTTACTCAGATACGCAGTATTTT.

V is TRBV30 and J is TRBJ2-6, with D possibly matching TRBD2 (5 bases). Between the trimmed V and J ends, which lost 2 bases and 0 bases, there was a span of 11 bases. The CDR3 is 16 amino acids. The germline V gene encodes CDR1 GTSNPN and CDR2 SVGIG (reference sequence). The chain's CDR3 is CAWSSGYTSGANVLTF. CDR3 DNA: TGTGCCTGGAGTTCGGGATACACCTCTGGGGCCAACGTCCTGACTTTC.

This clone occurred once. The chain uses TRBV6-6 and TRBJ2-7; D ambiguous. This CDR3 has 15 residues. Germline CDR1 is MNHNY and CDR2 is SVGAGI (reference sequence). Trimming shortened V by 0 bases and J by 6 bases, and 15 bases separated the two germline ends. Here the CDR3 reads CASSYSLRGEREQYF. CDR3 sequence (DNA): TGTGCCAGCAGTTACTCCCTCCGTGGCGAGCGCGAGCAGTACTTC.

This clone was found once. DNA for the CDR3: TGTGCCAGCAGCTTATCGGCCGTCGGGAACGGACTAAGGGATACGCAGTATTTT. Protein product: CASSLSAVGNGLRDTQYF. The chain joins TRBV7-2 to TRBJ2-3; the D gene is possibly TRBD2 (6 bases). Trimming took off 2 bases at V and 6 bases at J, with 24 bases between the two ends. The CDR3 totals 18 residues. Looked up from germline, CDR1 is SGHTA and CDR2 is FQGNSA.

The V gene is TRBV5-1, the J gene TRBJ1-2; D is unresolved. V lost 3 bases, J lost 8 bases, and 14 bases lay in between. This CDR3 contains 13 residues. In germline, CDR1 is SGHRS, CDR2 YFSETQ. The CDR3 loop is CASSSSRDKGYTF. The CDR3 bases are TGCGCCAGCAGCTCCTCACGGGATAAAGGCTACACCTTC. The complete variable domain, with remaining parts taken from reference TRBV5-1 and TRBJ1-2, reads KAGVTQTPRYLIKTRGQQVTLSCSPISGHRSVSWYQQTPGQGLQFLFEYFSETQRNKGNFPGRFSGRQFSNSRSEMNVSTLELGDSALYLCASSSSRDKGYTFGSGTRLTVV.

J is TRBJ2-7 and V is TRBV7-2, with D possibly called TRBD1 or TRBD2 (6 bases each). Germline V gene data show CDR1 as SGHTA and CDR2 as FQGNSA. V lost 5 bases, J lost 1 base, and 18 bases lay in between. CDR3 length: 16 residues. The CDR3 here is CASSLSPGAVSYEQYF. The CDR3, as DNA: TGTGCCAGCAGCCTAAGCCCGGGGGCTGTGTCCTACGAGCAGTACTTC.

V is TRBV19 and J is TRBJ1-4; weak D call: TRBD1 (5 bases). The CDR3 covers 15 residues. In germline, CDR1 is LNHDA, CDR2 SQIVND (reference sequence). Trimming left V 3 bases short and J 3 bases short, with 11 bases between. The CDR3 nucleotides are TGTGCCAGTAGTATCGTAGGGGCGGCTAATGAAAAACTGTTTTTT. It codes for CASSIVGAANEKLFF.

The chain links TRBV11-1 to TRBJ2-5, with 7 bases fitting TRBD2. From germline, CDR1 is SGHAT and CDR2 FQDESV (reference sequence). Trimming removed 5 bases from V and 5 bases from J; junction bases left unmatched: 8. The CDR3 consists of 14 residues. The CDR3 region is CASSGRLAQETQYF. The DNA of the CDR3 is TGTGCCAGCAGCGGGAGACTAGCTCAGGAGACCCAGTACTTC.

The CDR3 here is CASSLGVSSEAFF. The DNA for the CDR3 is TGTGCCAGCAGTTTAGGGGTGAGTTCTGAAGCTTTCTTT. This chain uses TRBV27 with TRBJ1-1; D uncertain. The V and J ends lost 2 bases and 6 bases respectively, with 10 bases between them. This CDR3 is 13 amino acids long. Germline V lookup: CDR1 MNHEY, CDR2 SMNVEV (reference sequence).

The chain combines TRBV4-2 with TRBJ2-5; 10 bases agree with TRBD2. Germline assignment: CDR1 LGHNA and CDR2 YNFKEQ. V lost 7 bases and J lost 5; bases outside the gene matches: 10. The CDR3 consists of 15 residues. Here the CDR3 reads CASKGGGTSEETQYF. The CDR3 nucleotides are TGTGCCAGCAAAGGAGGGGGGACTAGCGAGGAGACCCAGTACTTC.

Details on this clone: In the same sample, other DNA sequences code for this CDR3. The CDR3 DNA reads as TGTGCCAGCTCACCACAGGGGGCTGATCAGCCCCAGCATTTT. As protein: CASSPQGADQPQHF. The chain joins TRBV18 to TRBJ1-5; 7 nucleotides match TRBD1. The CDR3 covers 14 residues. Germline lookup yields CDR1 KGHSH and CDR2 LQKENI. V shed 1 base and J 5 bases; nucleotides not matched to a gene: 2.

A single count supports this clone. The chain couples TRBV9 to TRBJ2-5; D might be TRBD2 (6 bases). Trimming removed 3 bases from V and 5 bases from J, with 14 bases in between. CDR3 size: 14 residues. Germline-derived CDR1 and CDR2 are SGDLS and YYNGEE. The DNA for the CDR3 is TGTGCCAGCAGCGCAAGGGGAAGCGGGGAGACCCAGTACTTC. Residues: CASSARGSGETQYF. The entire variable domain, with the rest obtained from reference TRBV9 and TRBJ2-5, is as follows: DSGVTQTPKHLITATGQRVTLRCSPRSGDLSVYWYQQSLDQGLQFLIQYYNGEERAKGNILERFSAQQFPDLHSELNLSSLELGDSALYFCASSARGSGETQYFGPGTRLLVL.

V and J are TRBV6-5 and TRBJ2-5; D gene unclear. The germline V gene encodes CDR1 MNHEY and CDR2 SVGAGI. The CDR3 consists of 15 residues. V lost 0 bases and J lost 5, with 13 bases in between. The CDR3 DNA sequence: TGTGCCAGCAGTTACTCGACTCAGATGGGGGAGACCCAGTACTTC. Protein sequence: CASSYSTQMGETQYF.

This clone has just a few counts. The chain links TRBV5-4 to TRBJ1-2; D is uncertain. This CDR3 comprises 13 residues. The V and J ends lost 2 bases and 6 bases respectively, with 11 bases between them. CDR1 is SGHNT, CDR2 YYREEE, per germline (reference sequence). The CDR3 nucleotides are TGTGCCAGCAGCTTCTGGTCTACTGATGGCTACACCTTC. As protein: CASSFWSTDGYTF.

The chain carries TRBV4-3 and TRBJ1-1, with 8 bases matching TRBD1. The CDR3 has 13 amino acids. The ends lost 8 bases at V and 0 bases at J; junction bases unmatched: 2. CDR1 and CDR2 from the germline V gene are LGHNA and YSLEER. The CDR3 here is CASRRGLNTEAFF. The CDR3 DNA is TGCGCCAGCCGCAGGGGGCTGAACACTGAAGCTTTCTTT.

This chain uses TRBV19 with TRBJ1-5, with D tentatively TRBD1 (5 bases). Germline loops: CDR1 LNHDA, CDR2 SQIVND (reference sequence). This CDR3 region has 13 residues. V dropped 1 base and J dropped 8 bases, with 9 bases sitting between them. The CDR3 spells CASSIGGVEPQHF. DNA for the CDR3: TGTGCCAGTAGTATAGGAGGGGTCGAGCCCCAGCATTTT.

V and J are TRBV19 and TRBJ1-1; no definite D call. The ends were cut back, 2 bases at V and 1 base at J, with 5 bases in the middle. This CDR3 is 13 amino acids long. Germline lookup yields CDR1 LNHDA and CDR2 SQIVND (reference sequence). The CDR3 reads CASSINWNTEAFF. The DNA of the CDR3 is TGTGCCAGTAGTATAAACTGGAACACTGAAGCTTTCTTT.

The count of this clone is one. The V gene is TRBV5-4, the J gene TRBJ2-3; 9 bases are shared with TRBD2. J lost 2 bases, V lost 0 bases, and 4 bases had no gene match. Germline loops: CDR1 SGHNT, CDR2 YYREEE (reference sequence). The CDR3 has 16 residues. The DNA of the CDR3 is TGTGCCAGCAGCTTGGGTCTAGCGGGAATCACAGATACGCAGTATTTT. As protein: CASSLGLAGITDTQYF.

This sequence joins TRBV6-1 and TRBJ1-6; possibly TRBD1 for D (6 bases). Germline CDR1 is MNHNS and CDR2 is SASEGT. The CDR3 covers 14 residues. V gave up 2 bases and J gave up 11 bases, with 13 bases separating them. This CDR3 is CASSELRGVTPLHF. CDR3 coding DNA: TGTGCCAGCAGTGAACTCAGGGGAGTCACACCCCTCCACTTT.

This clone is a singleton in its sample. The same CDR3 can be traced to other DNA sequences in this sample. This chain joins TRBV4-3 and TRBJ2-3; D perhaps matches TRBD2 (6 bases). Trimming shortened V by 0 bases and J by 0 bases, and 10 bases separated the two germline ends. Germline CDR1 LGHNA, CDR2 YSLEER. CDR3 length: 16 amino acids. DNA for the CDR3: TGCGCCAGCAGCCAAGATTTGGGGGGTAGCACAGATACGCAGTATTTT. Translating it yields CASSQDLGGSTDTQYF.

V usage is TRBV7-7 and J usage is TRBJ2-5; the D is unclear. Trimming removed 1 base at V and 3 bases at J, with 6 bases between. This CDR3 region has 13 residues. Germline CDR1 reads SSHAT; CDR2 reads FNYEAQ (reference sequence). CDR3 nucleotides: TGTGCCAGCAGCTTAGACCTGAAAGAGACCCAGTACTTC. It translates to CASSLDLKETQYF.